The source of this T cell receptor (beta chain) is a study of shared T cell receptors in the human thymus. Sequencing used immunoSEQ multiplex PCR; TCRdb keeps in-frame clones, though not all of them. The repertoire holds over 450,000 clones, 70% to 80% seen once, with 0.013% in the top ten. CDR1 and CDR2 from the germline V gene are MNHEY and SVGAGI. There are 15 residues in the CDR3. V was pared by 6 bases and J by 1 base, with 12 bases between. The same data also went into a second study, on human thymus T cells. That publication notes: Resections from corrective heart surgery provided thymus tissue. Gene usage for V and J segments appeared biased in thymic and blood repertoires. Unrelated people showed highly overlapping thymic repertoires, related research reported.

The sequenced sample consisted of thymocytes. V usage is TRBV6-5 and J usage is TRBJ2-2; D might be TRBD1 (5 bases). The clonotype comes from a boy in the first two years of life with a congenital heart defect. The CDR3 bases are TGTGCCAGCAGACCTGGACAAATGAACACCGGGGAGCTGTTTTTT. It yields the protein CASRPGQMNTGELFF.